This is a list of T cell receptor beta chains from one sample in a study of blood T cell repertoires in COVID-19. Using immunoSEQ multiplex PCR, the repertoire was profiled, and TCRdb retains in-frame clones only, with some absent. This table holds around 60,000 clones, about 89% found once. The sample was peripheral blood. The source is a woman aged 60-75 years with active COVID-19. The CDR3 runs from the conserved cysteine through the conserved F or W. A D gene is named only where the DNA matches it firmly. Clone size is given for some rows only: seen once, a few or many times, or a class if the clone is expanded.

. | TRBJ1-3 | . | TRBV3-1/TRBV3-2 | TGTGCCAGCAGCCAACCCCTCTCGGCAGGGGAGAGTGGAAACACCATATATTTT | CASSQPLSAGESGNTIYF
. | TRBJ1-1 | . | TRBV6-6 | TGTGCCAGCAGTACGACAATTATGAACACTGAAGCTTTCTTT | CASSTTIMNTEAFF
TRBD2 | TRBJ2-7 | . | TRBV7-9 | TGTGCCAGCAGGACTACTAGCGGGCCCTCCTACGAGCAGTACTTC | CASRTTSGPSYEQYF
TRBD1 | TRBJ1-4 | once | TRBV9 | TGTGCCAGCAGCCCCCAGGGGGCGACTAATGAAAAACTGTTTTTT | CASSPQGATNEKLFF
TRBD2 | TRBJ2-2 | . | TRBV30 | TGTGCCTGGGGCGAGTCTAGCGGTTACACCGGGGAGCTGTTTTTT | CAWGESSGYTGELFF
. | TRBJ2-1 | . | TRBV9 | TGTGCCAGCAGCGGGGGCCGCTCTGTTGAGCAGTTCTTC | CASSGGRSVEQFF
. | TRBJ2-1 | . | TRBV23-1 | TGCGCCAGCAGTCTACAGGGACGCCATGAGCAGTTCTTC | CASSLQGRHEQFF
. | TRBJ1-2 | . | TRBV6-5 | TGTGCCAGCAGTTACCAGGGAATTTCTGGCTATGGCTACACCTTC | CASSYQGISGYGYTF
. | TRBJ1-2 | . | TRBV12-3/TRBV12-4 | TGTGCCAGCAGTTCCCGAGTTCTGGATGGCTACACCTTC | CASSSRVLDGYTF
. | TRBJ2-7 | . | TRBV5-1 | TGCGCCAGCACCCCCGGACAGTATGGATACGAGCAGTACTTC | CASTPGQYGYEQYF
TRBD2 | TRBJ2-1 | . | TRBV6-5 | TGTGCCAGCAGTTACTCGGGTAGCGGGGGGGGTGAGCAGTTCTTC | CASSYSGSGGGEQFF
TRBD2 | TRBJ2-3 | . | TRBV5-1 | TGCGCCAGCAGCTTGGCCGTTAGCGGGGGGGCCGAAGATACGCAGTATTTT | CASSLAVSGGAEDTQYF
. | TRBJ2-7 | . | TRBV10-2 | TGCGCCAGCAGTTCCTCGGCCTACGAGCAGTACTTC | CASSSSAYEQYF
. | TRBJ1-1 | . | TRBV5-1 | TGCGCCAGCAGCTTAGAGGGCAACACTGAAGCTTTCTTT | CASSLEGNTEAFF
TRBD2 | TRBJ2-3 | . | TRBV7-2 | TGTGCCAGCAGACGACTAGCGGCTGCAGATACGCAGTATTTT | CASRRLAAADTQYF
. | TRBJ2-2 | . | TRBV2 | TGTGCCAGCAGTCGACTATTCGCGAACACCGGGGAGCTGTTTTTT | CASSRLFANTGELFF
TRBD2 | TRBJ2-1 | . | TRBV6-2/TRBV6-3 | TGTGCCAGCATCCCCGGGGCAGCGGGGGGTACCCAGACCTACAATGAGCAGTTCTTC | CASIPGAAGGTQTYNEQFF
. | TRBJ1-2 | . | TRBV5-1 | TGCGCCAGCAGCTTCGGCTATGGCTACACCTTC | CASSFGYGYTF
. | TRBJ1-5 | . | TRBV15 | TGTGCCACCAGTCCATTCTCGGAGAATCAGCCCCAGCATTTT | CATSPFSENQPQHF
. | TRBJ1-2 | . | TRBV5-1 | TGCGCCAGCAGCGGGGTGGGACAAGCTAACTATGGCTACACCTTC | CASSGVGQANYGYTF
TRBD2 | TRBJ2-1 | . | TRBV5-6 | TGTGCCAGCAGCTTTTTGGGACTAGGAAGGAATGAGCAGTTCTTC | CASSFLGLGRNEQFF
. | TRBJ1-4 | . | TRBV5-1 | TGCGCCAGCAGCGTAAGAACAGGGGAAAAACTGTTTTTT | CASSVRTGEKLFF
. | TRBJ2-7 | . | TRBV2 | TGTGCCTCCCAACTAACCGCCGAGCAGTACTTC | CASQLTAEQYF
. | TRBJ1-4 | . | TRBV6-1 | TGTGCCAGCAGTGTATTTCGGCAGGGAACTAATGAAAAACTGTTTTTT | CASSVFRQGTNEKLFF
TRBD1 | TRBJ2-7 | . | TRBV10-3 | TGTGCCATCAGTGGGGCGGGGACAGGAGACTCCTACGAGCAGTACTTC | CAISGAGTGDSYEQYF
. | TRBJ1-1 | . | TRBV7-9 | TGTGCCAGCAGCTTATCCCGGGGGGCGCGAGCTTTCTTT | CASSLSRGARAFF
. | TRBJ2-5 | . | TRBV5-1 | TGCGCCAGCAGCCTACTTAATCGGGGTCCCCGGGAGACCCAGTACTTC | CASSLLNRGPRETQYF
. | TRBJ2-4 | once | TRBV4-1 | TGCGCCAGCAGCCAGAGGGGGGGGGAAGATCAGTACTTC | CASSQRGGEDQYF
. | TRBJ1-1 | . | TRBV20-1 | TGCAGTTGCCTCGCGGGGGTAAGCGCTTTCTTT | CSCLAGVSAFF
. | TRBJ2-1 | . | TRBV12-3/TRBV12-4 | TGTGCCACCTCACGAGTCAATGAGCAGTTCTTC | CATSRVNEQFF
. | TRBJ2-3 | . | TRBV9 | TGTGCCAGCAGCCCTCTTGGCCTTGGTACGCAGTATTTT | CASSPLGLGTQYF
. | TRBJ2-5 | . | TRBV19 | TGTGCCAGTAGTATAAGGTCTCAGGTTGGAGAGACCCAGTACTTC | CASSIRSQVGETQYF
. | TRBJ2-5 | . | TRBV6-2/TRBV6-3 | TGTGCCAGCAGTTACCCCGGGATAGCCTGGGGTTTGGAGACCCAGTACTTC | CASSYPGIAWGLETQYF
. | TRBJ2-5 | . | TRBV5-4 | TGTGCCAGCACTCAGAGAGGATCGGGAGAGACCCAGTACTTC | CASTQRGSGETQYF
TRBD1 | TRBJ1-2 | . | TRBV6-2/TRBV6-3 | TGTGCCAGCAGTTTCTCCGGGACAGGGGGATCCTTTACCGGCTACACCTTC | CASSFSGTGGSFTGYTF
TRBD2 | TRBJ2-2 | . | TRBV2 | TGTGCCAGCGTAAGACTAGCGGGGGGGCCCGGGGAGCTGTTTTTT | CASVRLAGGPGELFF
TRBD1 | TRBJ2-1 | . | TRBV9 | TGTGCCAGCAGCTCCCGACAGGGGACGATCAATGAGCAGTTCTTC | CASSSRQGTINEQFF
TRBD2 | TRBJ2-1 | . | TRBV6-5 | TGTGCCAGCAGTTCCTCGGGACTAGTGATCAATGAGCAGTTCTTC | CASSSSGLVINEQFF
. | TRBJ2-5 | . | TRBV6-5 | TGTGCCAGCACCCCCTCGAGGTCGCAAGAGACCCAGTACTTC | CASTPSRSQETQYF
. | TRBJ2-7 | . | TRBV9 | TGTGCCAGCAGCGTGGGGCAGGGCGGCGAGCAGTACTTC | CASSVGQGGEQYF